This T cell receptor (beta chain) stems from a study of CD8 T cells in ankylosing spondylitis. Study-wide points: Apparently characteristic of ankylosing spondylitis blood was a TCR beta motif (eight highly homologous variants). Significant enrichment of disease-linked clones was reported in matched ankylosing spondylitis synovial fluid.

This CDR3 is built from 14 residues. In germline, CDR1 is MNHNS, CDR2 SASEGT. Trimming left V 7 bases short and J 9 bases short, with 16 bases between. This clonotype was counted at least ten times. What it binds is not known. Quantitative 5'-RACE was performed with molecular barcodes, and it yielded the TCR beta libraries. TCRdb redid the calling of the 5' RACE reads with MiXCR, one entry per CDR3 protein. The sample shows 250,000 or so distinct CDR3 sequences, under 30% of them seen only once. The rearrangement joins TRBV6-1 to TRBJ1-6, with D perhaps TRBD1 (6 bases). Sequencing input: blood, either unsorted or a sorted T cell fraction (not recorded which). The TCR was taken from a male donor with ankylosing spondylitis or in good health (not recorded which). CDR3: CASNRDKWGSPLHF. The CDR3, as DNA: TGTGCCAGCAACAGGGACAAATGGGGTTCACCCCTCCACTTT.